The 24 T cell receptor beta chains below all came from one sample that was sequenced in a study of blood T cell repertoires in COVID-19. Assay used: immunoSEQ multiplex PCR; TCRdb lists only in-frame clones, some missing. The sample lists under 300,000 clones, around nine tenths seen once, with less than 2% in the top ten. Sequencing used PBMCs or T cells enriched from blood (not recorded which). These receptor sequences come from a woman in her thirties or forties who had recovered from COVID-19.

The rearrangement links TRBV6-5 to TRBJ1-5, with D possibly being TRBD1 (6 bases). The CDR3 runs 15 residues. Germline V gives CDR1 MNHEY, CDR2 SVGAGI. Trimming cost V 10 bases and J 2 bases, with 18 bases left between them. The CDR3 region is CATRGAGGGNQPQHF. CDR3 coding DNA: TGTGCCACCAGGGGAGCCGGGGGAGGCAATCAGCCCCAGCATTTT.

V and J are TRBV7-3 and TRBJ2-1; 13 nucleotides agree with TRBD2. After removal of 5 bases from V and 6 bases from J, the junction contained 10 bases not matched to a gene. The CDR3 is made up of 17 amino acids. Germline V gene data show CDR1 as SGHTA and CDR2 as FQGTGA. The DNA of the CDR3 is TGTGCCAGCAGCACCGGGACTAGCGGGAATTCGGGCAATGAGCAGTTCTTC. This encodes CASSTGTSGNSGNEQFF.

Details on this clone: Germline is not matched at one junction end, which may reflect a read error. The rearrangement joins TRBV5-4 to TRBJ2-1; 14 bases match TRBD2. The length of the CDR3 is 13 residues. Germline lookup yields CDR1 SGHNT and CDR2 YYREEE (reference sequence). The DNA of the CDR3 is TGTGCCAGCAGCCCAGGACTAGCGGGAGGTCAGCTCTTC. The encoded protein is CASSPGLAGGQLF.

Concerning this clone: In the same sample, other DNA sequences code for this CDR3. V is TRBV9 and J is TRBJ1-3, with D possibly being TRBD1 (6 bases). CDR3 length: 14 amino acids. Trimming took 2 bases from V and 0 from J, leaving 6 bases between them. CDR1 is SGDLS and CDR2 is YYNGEE in the germline V gene. The CDR3 region has the DNA TGTGCCAGCAGCGTGACAGGCTCTGGAAACACCATATATTTT. It codes for CASSVTGSGNTIYF.

This clone has a single count. CDR3 sequence: CASSRTGEAGGGGYTF. CDR3 DNA: TGTGCCAGCAGCCGGACAGGGGAGGCTGGAGGTGGTGGCTACACCTTC. J is TRBJ1-2 and V is TRBV5-5, with 9 bases matching TRBD1. Germline values: CDR1 SGHKS, CDR2 YYEKEE (reference sequence). The CDR3 is 16 residues long. J gave up 7 bases and V 4 bases, and 14 bases lay outside the gene matches. Using reference TRBV5-5 and TRBJ1-2 for the parts outside the CDR3, the full variable domain is DAGVTQSPTHLIKTRGQQVTLRCSPISGHKSVSWYQQVLGQGPQFIFQYYEKEERGRGNFPDRFSARQFPNYSSELNVNALLLGDSALYLCASSRTGEAGGGGYTFGSGTRLTVV.

The J gene is TRBJ2-7, the V gene TRBV11-2; 9 bases are shared with TRBD1. J gave up 2 bases and V 6 bases, and 11 bases lay outside the gene matches. CDR1 and CDR2 from the germline V gene are SGHAT and FQNNGV. The CDR3 totals 16 residues. The CDR3 loop is CASRSLRDRVAYEQYF. The CDR3 DNA is TGTGCCAGCAGATCACTCCGGGACAGGGTGGCCTACGAGCAGTACTTC.

The rearrangement uses TRBV9 and TRBJ1-1; 9 bases align to TRBD1. The V segment lost 4 bases and the J segment 6 bases; nucleotides outside the gene matches: 13. CDR1 is SGDLS and CDR2 is YYNGEE in the germline V gene. CDR3 length: 16 residues. In nucleotides, the CDR3 is TGTGCCAGCAGCCCGAGGGGGGACAGGGCATTCTCTGAAGCTTTCTTT. Translation gives CASSPRGDRAFSEAFF.

This sequence joins TRBV5-1 and TRBJ1-5; D remains unclear. Deletions cut 2 bases from V and 4 bases from J, with 7 bases between. The CDR3 spans 13 residues. Per germline, CDR1 SGHRS and CDR2 YFSETQ. The CDR3 DNA reads as TGCGCCAGCAGCTTCTCGGGGAATCAGCCCCAGCATTTT. Translated: CASSFSGNQPQHF.

The chain carries TRBV27 and TRBJ1-4, with 8 bases that match TRBD1. The CDR3 contains 15 residues. V shed 3 bases, J shed 7 bases, and the junction held 7 bases outside the gene matches. Germline assignment: CDR1 MNHEY and CDR2 SMNVEV (reference sequence). CDR3 in amino acids: CASSFWQGAFEKLFF. The CDR3 DNA reads TGTGCCAGCAGTTTCTGGCAGGGGGCTTTTGAAAAACTGTTTTTT.

This rearrangement joins TRBV5-1 to TRBJ2-3; 7 nucleotides line up with TRBD1. Unmatched junction bases numbered 7, after V lost 4 bases and J lost 5 bases. This CDR3 contains 14 residues. In germline, CDR1 is SGHRS, CDR2 YFSETQ. The DNA for the CDR3 is TGCGCCAGCAGCCAGCAGGGGGAAATAGATACGCAGTATTTT. Its protein is CASSQQGEIDTQYF. Complete variable domain (other parts from reference TRBV5-1 and TRBJ2-3): KAGVTQTPRYLIKTRGQQVTLSCSPISGHRSVSWYQQTPGQGLQFLFEYFSETQRNKGNFPGRFSGRQFSNSRSEMNVSTLELGDSALYLCASSQQGEIDTQYFGPGTRLTVL.

CDR3 region: CASSFGTATEQYF. Here the CDR3 DNA reads TGTGCCAGCAGTTTCGGGACAGCGACCGAGCAGTACTTC. The chain combines TRBV6-5 with TRBJ2-7; 7 nucleotides line up with TRBD1. This CDR3 is 13 amino acids long. Germline CDR1 MNHEY, CDR2 SVGAGI. J gave up 6 bases and V 4 bases, and 6 bases lay outside the gene matches.

CDR3 in amino acids: CASSQTGGSHGELFF. The CDR3 DNA reads TGCGCCAGCAGCCAGACAGGGGGCAGTCACGGGGAGCTGTTTTTT. The gene calls are TRBV5-1 and TRBJ2-2, with 10 positions matching TRBD1. J was trimmed by 7 bases and V by 4 bases; bases with no gene match: 7. The CDR3 runs to 15 residues. The V gene's germline CDR1 is SGHRS and CDR2 YFSETQ.

This chain links TRBV2 with TRBJ2-4, with 7 bases matching TRBD2. Germline CDR1 and CDR2: SNHLY and FYNNEI. After removal of 4 bases from V and 8 bases from J, the junction contained 11 bases not matched to a gene. The CDR3 loop spans 15 amino acids. Here the CDR3 reads CASSVGLVRTDIQYF. The DNA for the CDR3 is TGTGCCAGCAGTGTCGGACTAGTTCGAACAGACATTCAGTACTTC.

J is TRBJ1-5 and V is TRBV18, with D possibly TRBD1 on 5 matching bases. From germline, CDR1 is KGHSH and CDR2 LQKENI. The CDR3 runs to 16 residues. The V end was cut by 3 bases, the J end by 2 bases, with 14 bases between. CDR3 loop: CASSPEGPGGNQPQHF. In DNA form, the CDR3 reads TGTGCCAGCTCACCGGAGGGACCAGGAGGCAATCAGCCCCAGCATTTT.

The CDR3 nucleotides are TGTGCCAGCAGCGCGGAGGGGACTTATACCTACGAGCAGTACTTC. Amino acid sequence: CASSAEGTYTYEQYF. The genes are TRBV9 and TRBJ2-7; a possible D gene is TRBD2 (6 bases). V shed 3 bases and J shed 2 bases, with 15 bases lying between them. The CDR3 totals 15 residues. In germline, CDR1 is SGDLS, CDR2 YYNGEE.

The chain recombines TRBV2 with TRBJ1-6; D call uncertain. Trimming took off 6 bases at V and 4 bases at J, with 7 bases between the two ends. The CDR3 is made up of 13 amino acids. Germline V CDR1 and CDR2: SNHLY, FYNNEI. Written as DNA, the CDR3 is TGTGCCAGCAGAAGAGAGTATAATTCACCCCTCCACTTT. Translated: CASRREYNSPLHF.

This chain uses TRBV30 with TRBJ1-1; the match to TRBD1 covers 8 bases. The germline CDR1 and CDR2 sequences are GTSNPN and SVGIG (reference sequence). After removal of 4 bases from V and 4 bases from J, the junction contained 8 bases not matched to a gene. The CDR3 is 14 amino acids. The CDR3 DNA is TGTGCCTGGATTATGGCAGGGGGCGTCACTGAAGCTTTCTTT. Residues: CAWIMAGGVTEAFF.

The chain is built from TRBV5-1 and TRBJ2-3; 8 bases match TRBD2. The trim removed 3 bases at V and 5 bases at J, leaving 5 bases unmatched. CDR1 SGHRS and CDR2 YFSETQ come from the germline V gene. The CDR3 extends over 14 amino acids. CDR3 coding DNA: TGCGCCAGCAGCTCCCTCCGGGAGGGAGATACGCAGTATTTT. Its translation is CASSSLREGDTQYF.

The sample holds one count of this clone. V usage is TRBV9 and J usage is TRBJ1-1; D remains ambiguous. Trimming left V 0 bases short and J 0 bases short, with 9 bases between. The V gene's germline CDR1 is SGDLS and CDR2 YYNGEE. The CDR3 totals 15 residues. The CDR3 DNA reads as TGTGCCAGCAGCGTAGATTCGGGAATGAACACTGAAGCTTTCTTT. Its translation: CASSVDSGMNTEAFF.

The CDR3, as DNA: TGTGCCAGCAGCGTAGCTGGGACAGGGAACTACGAGCAGTACTTC. As protein: CASSVAGTGNYEQYF. The rearrangement joins TRBV9 to TRBJ2-7; 9 nucleotides align to TRBD1. CDR1 SGDLS and CDR2 YYNGEE come from the germline V gene. V lost 0 bases, J lost 3 bases, and 4 bases stayed unmatched. The CDR3 spans 15 residues.

The rearrangement joins TRBV5-1 to TRBJ2-1; the D is unclear. The V and J ends lost 1 base and 1 base respectively, with 12 bases between them. Germline loops: CDR1 SGHRS, CDR2 YFSETQ. The CDR3 length is 16 residues. CDR3 amino acids: CASSLQAGTSYNEQFF. In DNA, the CDR3 is TGCGCCAGCAGCTTGCAGGCCGGCACGTCCTACAATGAGCAGTTCTTC.

This chain's CDR3 is CASSYGTTLSYEQYF. CDR3 in DNA: TGTGCCAGCAGCTACGGGACTACCCTCTCCTACGAGCAGTACTTC. The V gene is TRBV5-6, the J gene TRBJ2-7, with TRBD2 identical over 7 bases. The CDR3 loop spans 15 amino acids. Germline CDR1 and CDR2: SGHDT and YYEEEE. The V and J ends lost 3 bases and 0 bases, in that order; junction bases with no gene match: 6.

This clone is labeled as medium-sized. The V and J genes are TRBV13 and TRBJ1-6; D is perhaps TRBD1 (5 bases). Between the trimmed V and J ends, which lost 6 bases and 1 base, there was a span of 10 bases. Germline assignment: CDR1 PRHDT and CDR2 FYEKMQ (reference sequence). There are 15 residues in the CDR3. CDR3 sequence: CASRVKGSYNSPLHF. Here the CDR3 DNA reads TGTGCCAGCAGGGTTAAGGGGTCCTATAATTCACCCCTCCACTTT.

The V and J genes are TRBV7-2 and TRBJ2-7; TRBD1 is a possible D gene (6 bases). The V and J ends lost 5 bases and 7 bases respectively, with 12 bases between them. The CDR3 spans 12 residues. From germline, CDR1 is SGHTA and CDR2 FQGNSA. The CDR3 loop is CASSPNREEQYF. CDR3 in DNA: TGTGCCAGCAGCCCAAACAGGGAAGAGCAGTACTTC.